This TCR beta chain derives from a study of identical twins (dated by TCRdb to the mid-2010s). Concerning the study at large: To test whether fetal clonotypes persist, the study used deep sequencing on TCR alpha and beta repertoires from monozygotic twins, unrelated adults of various ages, and cord blood. To rule out contamination, replicate twin experiments were performed at different times with different library preparation protocols.

What the authors observed across the whole study: Abundant cord blood beta clonotypes carried fewer insertions; young adult naive repertoires showed a weaker similar trend, while memory repertoires showed none. Out-of-frame TCR alpha sharing in monozygotic twins was systematically underestimated by recombination models, whereas sharing between unrelated individuals was in agreement with the recombination models. Because the same donors could not be followed over many years, the conclusions depended on cross-sectional statistical analysis. Invariant T cells such as MAIT and iNKT could partly confound zero-insertion analyses, although diverse VJ usage argued against such confounding for most clonotypes. Out-of-frame TCR alpha sequences shared between twins showed an excess of low generation-probability sequences compared with coincidental sharing between unrelated individuals. Excess twin sharing in beta out-of-frame sequences was weaker because fewer shared sequences lowered the signal-to-noise ratio.

Every donor was a healthy Caucasian. Three pairs of female monozygotic twins, all aged roughly 18 to 29 years, made up the twin cohort. The RNA used for TCR libraries was isolated from peripheral blood mononuclear cells. CDR1 and CDR2, per the germline V gene, are LGHNA and YSLEER. Including cysteine and phenylalanine, the CDR3 has 17 amino acids. Just CDR3 DNA is preserved here, 51 bases in frame from base 1. Ends trimmed: V by 3 bases, J by 5 bases; bases unmatched to a gene: 13. Libraries were built with 5' RACE. The data were produced on an Illumina HiSeq 2000. Template switching introduced a universal primer binding site; the final cDNA contained a unique molecular identifier, enabling accurate counting of TCR cDNA molecules. First-strand cDNA for TCR alpha and beta chains was synthesized from specific primers in the conserved constant-segment region. Each cDNA library was double barcoded, with a SMART-Mk sample barcode plus Illumina barcodes, to control for contamination. TruSeq adapter sequences and Illumina sample barcodes were added in two successive PCR steps. The TCR alpha and beta cDNA libraries were sequenced on the Illumina HiSeq platform using custom primers. The paper's processing steps were these. Raw reads were processed with MiGEC to extract unique molecular identifiers, and MiXCR was used to determine CDR3 positions. Recombination models were inferred per individual with the repgenHMM and IGoR tools using an EM algorithm. The tcR package in R was used for shared clonotype analysis, with sharing normalized by the product of cloneset sizes. Out-of-frame nonproductive sequences were analyzed to study raw recombination free of thymic and clonal selection effects. TCRdb reprocessed the public reads (quality trimming at Q25 with fastp, clone calling with MiXCR) and kept in-frame beta chains. Rows with a matching CDR3 protein are joined into one entry that keeps the most common DNA and genes. TCRdb's processing, not the study's, gives the V and J calls here. The sample yields approximately 590,000 distinct CDR3 sequences; roughly 9.5% were counted once. The biggest ten clones account for around 3% of the sample.

This clonotype was seen only a few times. The clone's antigen remains unknown. Base qualities are not recorded, but no much larger clone differs from it by a single base. These data were also filed under a second study, of yellow fever vaccine responses in identical twins. Looking at the second paper: The authors reported that the T cell response to vaccination in identical twins appeared partly convergent and partly personalized. In identical twins, the study followed T cell clones that responded to the vaccine with precision.

The rearrangement joined TRBV4-3 to TRBJ2-5; the junction holds 9 bases that match TRBD2. Sequencing was carried out using PBMCs. The receptor was isolated from a young woman in good health. CDR3 protein: CASSQSRGSGSGETQYF. DNA sequence: TGCGCCAGCAGCCAGAGTCGGGGTAGCGGGAGTGGGGAGACCCAGTACTTC.